The next 17 T cell receptor beta chains were all read from a single sample in a study of T cell repertoires in cytomegalovirus infection. One entry per CDR3 protein results from TCRdb running MiXCR on the reads. The repertoire holds around 430,000 distinct CDR3 sequences, with more than 40% as singletons. These TCRs' antigens remain unknown. The sequencing here drew on cultured PBMCs, taken from culture after CMV antigen stimulation. The receptors here all came from a human donor in good health (CMV status not recorded). Some clones in this sample may be carry-over from other donors' samples.

There are a few counts of this clonotype. This chain uses TRBV7-2 with TRBJ2-3; the D is unclear. Germline assignment: CDR1 SGHTA and CDR2 FQGNSA. The CDR3 loop spans 12 amino acids. V was clipped by 7 bases and J by 7 bases, with 12 bases between them. The CDR3, as DNA: TGTGCCAGCACACGGCTAGACTATACGCAGTATTTT. This gives the protein CASTRLDYTQYF.

This chain joins TRBV28 and TRBJ1-5; D gene ambiguous. The V end was cut by 3 bases, the J end by 0 bases, with 9 bases between. Germline V gives CDR1 MDHEN, CDR2 SYDVKM. There are 15 residues in the CDR3. DNA for the CDR3: TGTGCCAGCAGTTTCAATCCCTATAGCAATCAGCCCCAGCATTTT. Its translation: CASSFNPYSNQPQHF.

The chain couples TRBV6-5 to TRBJ2-1; TRBD2 might be the D (7 bases). The CDR3 covers 14 residues. Germline V gene sequence: CDR1 MNHEY, CDR2 SVGAGI. V dropped 5 bases and J dropped 4 bases, with 12 bases sitting between them. The CDR3 DNA follows: TGTGCCAGCAGTACGCGGGGGCCGTACAATGAGCAGTTCTTC. Its protein is CASSTRGPYNEQFF.

This clonotype has a handful of counts. J is TRBJ1-2 and V is TRBV18, with D hard to call. Looked up from germline, CDR1 is KGHSH and CDR2 is LQKENI. V lost 3 bases to trimming and J lost 1 base, with 9 bases between them. This CDR3 contains 14 residues. The CDR3 loop is CASSPGSINYGYTF. Written as DNA, the CDR3 is TGTGCCAGCTCACCGGGTTCTATTAACTATGGCTACACCTTC. The variable domain in full, with the rest retrieved from reference TRBV18 and TRBJ1-2, is NAGVMQNPRHLVRRRGQEARLRCSPMKGHSHVYWYRQLPEEGLKFMVYLQKENIIDESGMPKERFSAEFPKEGPSILRIQQVVRGDSAAYFCASSPGSINYGYTFGSGTRLTVV.

This clonotype was detected a few times. The CDR3 region has the DNA TGTGCCAGCAGCGACCCCATGGATACGCAGTATTTT. This gives the protein CASSDPMDTQYF. The chain has TRBV7-6 and TRBJ2-3; D not certain. Germline V gene lookup returns CDR1 SGHVS and CDR2 FNYEAQ. The germline V and J ends were trimmed by 5 bases and 6 bases, with 9 bases remaining between them. The CDR3 extends over 12 amino acids.

This clonotype was counted a few times. The J gene is TRBJ1-4, the V gene TRBV7-8; weak D call: TRBD1 (5 bases). V lost 8 bases, J lost 3 bases, and 16 bases lay in between. Germline V gene sequence: CDR1 SGHVS, CDR2 FQNEAQ. The CDR3 runs 15 residues. The CDR3 bases are TGTGCCAGCGCCCAGGGAGGGAGGGCTAATGAAAAACTGTTTTTT. Encoded protein: CASAQGGRANEKLFF.

V gene TRBV30 combines with J gene TRBJ2-5, with D unclear. V gave up 7 bases and J gave up 1 base, with 16 bases separating them. There are 14 residues in the CDR3. Germline V gives CDR1 GTSNPN, CDR2 SVGIG (reference sequence). The CDR3 nucleotides are TGTGCCTCGAAGCTGGGTCCGATCCAAGAGACCCAGTACTTC. It codes for CASKLGPIQETQYF.

V and J are TRBV6-1 and TRBJ1-2; TRBD1 matches at 7 bases. Germline V gene sequence: CDR1 MNHNS, CDR2 SASEGT. CDR3 length equals 13 residues. J gave up 4 bases and V 6 bases, and 5 bases lay outside the gene matches. CDR3 in DNA: TGTGCCAGCAGCATCCGGACAGGCTATGGCTACACCTTC. Its translation is CASSIRTGYGYTF.

This chain uses TRBV2 with TRBJ1-2; D not resolved. The CDR3 runs to 12 residues. V lost 6 bases, J lost 1 base, and 6 bases lay in between. The germline gives CDR1 SNHLY, CDR2 FYNNEI. CDR3 loop: CASRDVNYGYTF. CDR3 bases: TGTGCCAGCAGGGACGTTAACTATGGCTACACCTTC. Together with reference TRBV2 and TRBJ1-2, the CDR3 gives the full variable domain: EPEVTQTPSHQVTQMGQEVILRCVPISNHLYFYWYRQILGQKVEFLVSFYNNEISEKSEIFDDQFSVERPDGSNFTLKIRSTKLEDSAMYFCASRDVNYGYTFGSGTRLTVV.

This sequence joins TRBV6-8 and TRBJ2-3; TRBD2 aligns across 9 bases. Trimming took 4 bases from V and 6 from J; bases not matched to a gene: 8. Germline CDR1 is MNHGY and CDR2 is SAAAGT. The CDR3 contains 15 residues. The CDR3 protein is CASSSVAGAVDTQYF. In DNA form, the CDR3 reads TGTGCCAGCAGTTCCGTAGCGGGAGCGGTTGATACGCAGTATTTT.

This chain joins TRBV9 and TRBJ2-7; 8 bases are shared with TRBD1. Trimming at V came to 4 bases and at J to 6 bases, leaving 12 bases not matched to a gene. The CDR3 is 15 residues long. CDR1 SGDLS and CDR2 YYNGEE come from the germline V gene. The chain's CDR3 is CASSPRQGTPGEQYF. The CDR3 coding sequence is TGTGCCAGCAGCCCCCGACAGGGGACCCCCGGCGAGCAGTACTTC.

This clonotype was observed a handful of times. This chain connects TRBV7-2 to TRBJ2-3, with D unresolved. This CDR3 is built from 14 residues. Germline CDR1 and CDR2: SGHTA and FQGNSA. V lost 0 bases and J lost 3, with 7 bases in between. For the CDR3, the DNA is TGTGCCAGCAGCTTAGCGCGTGAGACAGATACGCAGTATTTT. It specifies CASSLARETDTQYF.

This clonotype has a handful of counts. The V call is TRBV11-2, the J call TRBJ1-3; 8 bases line up with TRBD1. Per germline, CDR1 SGHAT and CDR2 FQNNGV. This CDR3 is 15 amino acids long. Trimming at V came to 4 bases and at J to 6 bases, leaving 8 bases not matched to a gene. The CDR3: CASSSGQGPQNTIYF. The DNA of the CDR3 is TGTGCCAGCAGCTCCGGACAGGGACCTCAAAACACCATATATTTT.

This clonotype was counted once. The chain recombines TRBV6-5 with TRBJ2-1; 10 bases fit TRBD1. CDR3 length: 17 residues. The V and J ends lost 9 bases and 7 bases, in that order; junction bases with no gene match: 18. Germline CDR1 MNHEY, CDR2 SVGAGI. CDR3 DNA: TGTGCCAGTGCGGGGGACAGGGGCCCCAATGGAGGGAATGAGCAGTTCTTC. Protein product: CASAGDRGPNGGNEQFF.

This chain connects TRBV19 to TRBJ1-5; D is uncertain. Trimming removed 5 bases from V and 0 bases from J, with 11 bases in between. Germline V gene lookup returns CDR1 LNHDA and CDR2 SQIVND (reference sequence). The CDR3 covers 15 residues. The CDR3 sequence: CASSYGEYSNQPQHF. CDR3 DNA: TGTGCCAGTAGTTATGGGGAATATAGCAATCAGCCCCAGCATTTT.

This chain links TRBV7-2 with TRBJ2-5; 10 positions agree with TRBD2. CDR1 is SGHTA, CDR2 FQGNSA, per germline. The CDR3 runs to 14 residues. V lost 1 base and J lost 5; bases outside the gene matches: 1. Here the CDR3 reads CASSLGSGGETQYF. CDR3 bases: TGTGCCAGCAGCTTAGGTAGCGGGGGGGAGACCCAGTACTTC.

This clonotype was observed many times. The V and J genes are TRBV7-2 and TRBJ1-2; no definite D call. Germline V gene data show CDR1 as SGHTA and CDR2 as FQGNSA. This CDR3 comprises 15 residues. V lost 2 bases and J lost 7, with 17 bases in between. CDR3 amino acids: CASSLPGPVTRGYTF. The CDR3 nucleotides read TGTGCCAGCAGCTTACCCGGTCCCGTAACTCGTGGCTACACCTTC. The entire variable domain, with the rest obtained from reference TRBV7-2 and TRBJ1-2, is as follows: GAGVSQSPSNKVTEKGKDVELRCDPISGHTALYWYRQSLGQGLEFLIYFQGNSAPDKSGLPSDRFSAERTGGSVSTLTIQRTQQEDSAVYLCASSLPGPVTRGYTFGSGTRLTVV.